This T cell receptor beta chain was recorded in a study of T cells in Graves' hyperthyroidism and ophthalmopathy (dated by TCRdb to about 2019). A note on the overall study: Peripheral blood samples were taken at the time of initial diagnosis, prior to any treatment. A discovery cohort of about 95 patients, 43 with Graves' ophthalmopathy and about 58 with stable Graves' hyperthyroidism, was used to find distinguishing TCR V-J signatures. Prospective prediction of ophthalmopathy was tested in an independent validation cohort of fewer than 20 hyperthyroidism patients and 17 patients who later progressed to ophthalmopathy. The 75 to 100 discovery patients were randomly divided into training and test sets at a 7:3 ratio. Thyroid tissue and blood T-cell repertoires from six or seven Graves' hyperthyroidism patients were also compared in the study. Following sampling, methimazole starting at 30 mg daily was given to hyperthyroidism patients, and high-dose intravenous methylprednisolone was given to ophthalmopathy patients. The paper describes TCR Vbeta CDR3 sequencing of 135 peripheral blood samples, made up of some 40 ophthalmopathy patients, around 78 hyperthyroidism patients and about 17 progressor patients.

This clonotype appeared many times. Its antigen is currently not known. Per-nucleotide qualities are absent, and no much larger clonotype sits a single base away. TCR beta CDR3 regions were amplified from RNA transcripts. A first-round RT-PCR of the TCR CDR3 used the HTBI primer set with the Qiagen OneStep RT-PCR kit. Libraries were constructed in a second round of multiplex PCR, after which size selection and purification were performed. Paired-end sequencing of the libraries was performed with 100 bp reads on an Illumina HiSeq2000. The study's processing was this. Raw data were processed with SOAPnuke, discarding reads with adapters, uncalled bases, mean Phred below 15, or no exact constant-primer or identifier match. High-quality paired reads were merged with COPE v1.2.5, and unique nucleotide sequences were defined as clonotypes. Clonotypes were aligned to IMGT TRBV, TRBD and TRBJ reference segments using MiTCR v1.1. The analysis was restricted to V-J combinations with a frequency above 0.0001, which together covered 99.2% of the repertoires. The TCS score was defined as the ratio of F50 (clonal expansion) to E x V (chaos), calculated using BLOSUM62-based TCRdist between CDR3 peptides within each V-J. Welch's t-statistics and random forest reduced several hundred V-J features to 10 to 15, which were used in a naive Bayes classifier (R e1071). TCRdb redid the processing of the public reads, applying fastp at Q25 and MiXCR, and retained in-frame beta chains. Rows matching on CDR3 protein sequence are summarized as one entry with the most common DNA and genes. The authors' filters were not applied to this entry. The sample table holds hundreds of thousands of distinct CDR3 sequences, of which roughly 14% were seen once. The ten largest account for approximately 13% of the sample.

In the ophthalmopathy patients, disease was moderately to severely active, with a Clinical Activity Score of 3 or more, a NOSPECS grade of 4 or more, and a duration of less than 3 months. Any patient with an uncontrolled infection, another autoimmune disease, pregnancy or lactation was excluded. Diagnoses relied on clinical symptoms, serum thyroxine and TRAb, thyroid ultrasound and orbital computed tomography. PBMCs were isolated from about 9.2 ml of fresh peripheral blood by Ficoll-Paque density gradient centrifugation. Trizol reagent was used to extract total RNA, and RNA quality was then checked on an Agilent 2100 Bioanalyzer. General findings and caveats noted by the study authors: Most expanded thyroid clonotypes (frequency above 0.001) were also found in blood, which suggests that blood repertoires may mirror thyroid immune responses. In validation, the model predicted progression to ophthalmopathy with 65% to 71% sensitivity and roughly 75% specificity, a median of around 6.6 months before onset. Ophthalmopathy was separated from stable hyperthyroidism by a 13 V-J signature model, with around 90% sensitivity and 81% to 82% specificity obtained in cross-validation and 80%/75% obtained in testing. Sample size was not statistically predetermined, and blinding of investigators to group allocation was not performed.

The CDR3 holds 13 amino acids from the cysteine to the phenylalanine. The kept DNA is CDR3 alone, 39 bases in frame from the first base. V is reduced by 0 bases and J by 3 bases, leaving a spacing of 6 bases between them. The germline V gene encodes CDR1 LGHDT and CDR2 YNNKEL (reference sequence). The receptor's source is a man aged 18 to 35 with Graves' ophthalmopathy. The rearrangement combines TRBV3-1 with TRBJ2-7; the D gene is perhaps TRBD1, on 6 matching bases. Material: blood. CDR3 loop: CASSQDRGYEQYF. The nucleotide sequence is TGTGCCAGCAGCCAAGACAGGGGCTACGAGCAGTACTTC.